The clone carrying this T cell receptor (beta chain) came up a few times. The antigen remains undetermined. This record belongs to a study of T cells in Graves' hyperthyroidism and ophthalmopathy. Amplification targeted TCR beta CDR3 regions from RNA transcripts. HTBI primers were the set used in a first-round RT-PCR of the TCR CDR3. From the multiplex PCR reads, TCRdb called clonotypes with MiXCR, one entry per CDR3 protein. This sample has nearly 600,000 distinct CDR3 sequences, with approximately 14% found just once. Germline-derived CDR1 and CDR2 are LNHNV and YYDKDF (reference sequence). V was shortened by 1 base and J by 7 bases, with 11 bases between the two germline ends. The CDR3 loop spans 14 amino acids. Broader study findings: The model anticipated ophthalmopathy a median around six months pre-onset.

Fresh 10 ml peripheral blood yielded PBMCs. The sequenced sample was blood. The genes are TRBV15 and TRBJ1-5; D is undetermined. This clonotype was obtained from a young woman with Graves' ophthalmopathy. In DNA, the CDR3 is TGTGCCACCAGCAGAGCGTTGGGGAAACAGCCCCAGCATTTT. It specifies CATSRALGKQPQHF.